Below are 23 T cell receptor beta chains sequenced from a single sample in a study of cytomegalovirus exposure and HLA in healthy donors. Primers included in the PCR were 60 Vbeta and 13 Jbeta primers. The method was immunoSEQ multiplex PCR; TCRdb's version includes in-frame clones alone and lacks a portion of them. Of around 160,000 clones detected, approximately 80% appear once; the ten largest clones hold 1.5% to 1.7%. The sequenced sample consisted of PBMCs. The receptors here all came from a woman in her late teens or twenties in good health and CMV-seronegative.

Only a few counts were recorded for this clone. The chain recombines TRBV2 with TRBJ1-1; TRBD1 might be the D (5 bases). There are 13 residues in the CDR3. V shed 5 bases and J shed 5 bases, with 12 bases lying between them. Germline V CDR1 and CDR2: SNHLY, FYNNEI. CDR3 sequence reads: CASSRGEGTEAFF. In nucleotides, the CDR3 is TGTGCCAGCAGTCGGGGGGAGGGGACTGAAGCTTTCTTT.

The chain recombines TRBV5-1 with TRBJ1-6; 7 positions agree with TRBD1. The length of the CDR3 is 14 residues. The ends lost 2 bases at V and 10 bases at J; junction bases unmatched: 6. Per the germline V gene, CDR1 is SGHRS and CDR2 is YFSETQ. The CDR3 region has the DNA TGCGCCAGCAGCTTAGGACAGGCTGGCTCACCCCTCCACTTT. Its protein is CASSLGQAGSPLHF.

The genes are TRBV10-3 and TRBJ2-1; 9 nucleotides match TRBD1. The V gene end was trimmed by 6 bases and the J gene end by 6 bases; junction bases not matched to a gene: 9. The length of the CDR3 is 15 residues. CDR1 and CDR2 from the germline V gene are ENHRY and SYGVKD. CDR3 coding DNA: TGTGCCATCAGCAGAACAGGGGGCGCGCGCAATGAGCAGTTCTTC. This encodes CAISRTGGARNEQFF.

The chain recombines TRBV7-2 with TRBJ1-1, with D unresolved. The CDR3 runs 15 residues. V dropped 1 base and J dropped 0 bases, with 9 bases sitting between them. Germline V gives CDR1 SGHTA, CDR2 FQGNSA. CDR3 protein: CASSLGAGMNTEAFF. In DNA, the CDR3 is TGTGCCAGCAGCTTAGGGGCGGGTATGAACACTGAAGCTTTCTTT.

The CDR3 sequence is CASSPGQYSNQPQHF. The CDR3 nucleotides are TGCGCCAGCAGCCCGGGACAGTATAGCAATCAGCCCCAGCATTTT. The chain joins TRBV5-1 to TRBJ1-5; 7 bases agree with TRBD1. J lost 0 bases, V lost 4 bases, and 4 bases had no gene match. Germline-derived CDR1 and CDR2 are SGHRS and YFSETQ. The CDR3 loop spans 15 amino acids.

This clone occurred once. The chain links TRBV10-3 to TRBJ1-6; 7 bases agree with TRBD1. The length of the CDR3 is 15 residues. J gave up 6 bases and V 2 bases, and 4 bases lay outside the gene matches. The germline V gene has CDR1 ENHRY and CDR2 SYGVKD. CDR3 in DNA: TGTGCCATCAGTGAGGGGGACAGCTTTAATTCACCCCTCCACTTT. Amino acids: CAISEGDSFNSPLHF.

V gene TRBV2 combines with J gene TRBJ1-6; D is possibly TRBD1 (6 bases). Trimming removed 0 bases at V and 4 bases at J, with 10 bases between. Germline CDR1 reads SNHLY; CDR2 reads FYNNEI. The CDR3 length is 16 residues. CDR3 region: CASSEARGAYNSPLHF. The CDR3 nucleotides read TGTGCCAGCAGTGAAGCGCGGGGGGCATATAATTCACCCCTCCACTTT.

This clone was counted only a few times. The J gene is TRBJ1-2, the V gene TRBV6-5; no clear D. This CDR3 is built from 14 residues. Looked up from germline, CDR1 is MNHEY and CDR2 is SVGAGI. V was cut by 3 bases and J by 4 bases, with 12 bases left in between. CDR3 loop: CASSYGEGSYGYTF. DNA for the CDR3: TGTGCCAGCAGTTATGGGGAGGGCAGCTATGGCTACACCTTC.

The V gene is TRBV11-2, the J gene TRBJ2-3, with 9 nucleotides matching TRBD2. After removal of 4 bases from V and 6 bases from J, the junction contained 8 bases not matched to a gene. The CDR3 sequence is 15 residues long. Germline values: CDR1 SGHAT, CDR2 FQNNGV. The CDR3 spells CASSSSSGGGDTQYF. CDR3 nucleotide sequence: TGTGCCAGCAGCTCCAGTAGCGGGGGCGGGGATACGCAGTATTTT.

This rearrangement joins TRBV5-1 to TRBJ2-5, with 15 bases fitting TRBD2. In germline, CDR1 is SGHRS, CDR2 YFSETQ. V was pared by 4 bases and J by 6 bases, with 7 bases of the junction left unmatched. This CDR3 is 16 amino acids long. The CDR3 region is CASSPLGLAGGKTQYF. The CDR3 DNA reads TGCGCCAGCAGCCCGCTGGGACTAGCGGGGGGTAAGACCCAGTACTTC.

The genes are TRBV6-5 and TRBJ2-7, with a possible D match to TRBD1 (6 bases). V was trimmed by 2 bases and J by 5 bases, leaving 13 bases between them. Germline-derived CDR1 and CDR2 are MNHEY and SVGAGI. This CDR3 is built from 14 residues. CDR3 amino acids: CASSYRAGAHEQYF. The CDR3 region has the DNA TGTGCCAGCAGTTACAGGGCAGGGGCGCACGAGCAGTACTTC.

The chain links TRBV18 to TRBJ1-5; no definite D call. V gave up 6 bases and J gave up 4 bases, with 13 bases separating them. The CDR3 runs to 14 residues. From germline, CDR1 is KGHSH and CDR2 LQKENI. This CDR3 reads CASSRGLENQPQHF. The CDR3 nucleotides are TGTGCCAGCTCCCGGGGATTAGAAAATCAGCCCCAGCATTTT.

This clone has just one count. The junction and the germline gene differ at one end; a read error may be behind it. The chain has TRBV9 and TRBJ1-1; TRBD1 matches 8 bases. The CDR3 sequence is 18 residues long. Germline lookup yields CDR1 SGDLS and CDR2 YYNGEE. The CDR3: CAGSVVPGQDKPDTEAFF. Here the CDR3 DNA reads TGTGCCGGCAGCGTAGTCCCGGGACAGGATAAACCGGACACTGAAGCTTTCTTT.

This clone was seen more than once but under ten times. Other DNA sequences within the sample encode an identical CDR3. The chain has TRBV10-1 and TRBJ2-3, with 7 nucleotides matching TRBD2. Germline values: CDR1 WNHNN, CDR2 SYGVQD (reference sequence). J was trimmed by 6 bases and V by 4 bases; bases with no gene match: 1. The CDR3 loop spans 12 amino acids. CDR3 sequence: CASSGLADTQYF. CDR3 nucleotide sequence: TGCGCCAGCAGTGGACTAGCTGATACGCAGTATTTT.

The chain carries TRBV9 and TRBJ2-5, with a possible D match to TRBD2 (7 bases). V was shortened by 1 base and J by 3 bases, with 19 bases between the two germline ends. The CDR3 length is 17 residues. Germline values: CDR1 SGDLS, CDR2 YYNGEE. CDR3 region: CASSVSGGPLFKETQYF. The CDR3 nucleotides are TGTGCCAGCAGCGTATCCGGGGGGCCGTTGTTTAAAGAGACCCAGTACTTC. The full variable domain, rest sourced from reference TRBV9 and TRBJ2-5, is DSGVTQTPKHLITATGQRVTLRCSPRSGDLSVYWYQQSLDQGLQFLIQYYNGEERAKGNILERFSAQQFPDLHSELNLSSLELGDSALYFCASSVSGGPLFKETQYFGPGTRLLVL.

The rearrangement links TRBV2 to TRBJ2-1, with D possibly TRBD2 on 5 matching bases. The V gene lost 3 bases and the J gene lost 6 bases, with 18 bases spanning the gap. Germline CDR1 and CDR2: SNHLY and FYNNEI. The CDR3 extends over 16 amino acids. The CDR3 region is CASSDPGRGSGNEQFF. CDR3 coding DNA: TGTGCCAGCAGTGACCCCGGACGGGGTTCGGGCAATGAGCAGTTCTTC.

The chain carries TRBV5-1 and TRBJ2-1; 10 bases are a match to TRBD2. V was pared by 0 bases and J by 9 bases, with 6 bases of the junction left unmatched. From germline, CDR1 is SGHRS and CDR2 YFSETQ. This CDR3 is built from 15 residues. DNA for the CDR3: TGCGCCAGCAGCTTGGTTGCTAGCGGGGGTGGTGAGCAGTTCTTC. This sequence encodes CASSLVASGGGEQFF.

The chain carries TRBV27 and TRBJ2-1, with 15 bases lining up with TRBD2. CDR1 MNHEY and CDR2 SMNVEV come from the germline V gene (reference sequence). The J segment lost 2 bases and the V segment lost 5 bases, leaving 4 bases of the junction unmatched. The CDR3 has 17 amino acids. CDR3 amino acids: CASSLGLAGGPYNEQFF. The CDR3 nucleotides are TGTGCCAGCAGTCTGGGACTAGCGGGGGGACCCTACAATGAGCAGTTCTTC.

This sequence joins TRBV28 and TRBJ1-2, with TRBD1 matching 7 bases. The V and J ends lost 6 bases and 2 bases, in that order; junction bases with no gene match: 6. Germline CDR1 and CDR2: MDHEN and SYDVKM. The CDR3 runs to 14 residues. CDR3 residues: CASRVTGPNYGYTF. CDR3 nucleotide sequence: TGTGCCAGCAGAGTGACAGGGCCCAACTATGGCTACACCTTC.

The J gene is TRBJ2-1, the V gene TRBV14, with D possibly being TRBD1 (6 bases). V was shortened by 1 base and J by 5 bases, with 12 bases between the two germline ends. This CDR3 comprises 15 residues. Germline CDR1 SGHDN, CDR2 FVKESK. CDR3 sequence (DNA): TGTGCCAGCAGCCAAGCCGGGGACAAGAACAATGAGCAGTTCTTC. Its protein is CASSQAGDKNNEQFF. The full variable domain, its missing parts supplied by reference TRBV14 and TRBJ2-1, is EAGVTQFPSHSVIEKGQTVTLRCDPISGHDNLYWYRRVMGKEIKFLLHFVKESKQDESGMPNNRFLAERTGGTYSTLKVQPAELEDSGVYFCASSQAGDKNNEQFFGPGTRLTVL.

The chain recombines TRBV19 with TRBJ1-1, with 7 bases matching TRBD1. The CDR3 consists of 15 residues. V lost 9 bases and J lost 0; bases outside the gene matches: 10. CDR1 and CDR2 (germline): LNHDA, SQIVND (reference sequence). The CDR3 protein is CASRKGARMNTEAFF. The CDR3 bases are TGTGCCAGCCGGAAGGGGGCTCGGATGAACACTGAAGCTTTCTTT.

The rearrangement joins TRBV2 to TRBJ1-5, with unresolved D. This CDR3 contains 16 residues. Trimming removed 1 base at V and 3 bases at J, with 13 bases between. Germline CDR1 SNHLY, CDR2 FYNNEI. DNA of the CDR3: TGTGCCAGCAGTGAAGATCGGCAGGCTCACAATCAGCCCCAGCATTTT. This gives the protein CASSEDRQAHNQPQHF.

This clone came up a few times. The chain recombines TRBV7-2 with TRBJ2-7; TRBD2 might be the D (6 bases). The length of the CDR3 is 14 residues. Per germline, CDR1 SGHTA and CDR2 FQGNSA. Trimming took off 5 bases at V and 6 bases at J, with 17 bases between the two ends. In DNA form, the CDR3 reads TGTGCCAGCAGCCCCTCGCCGCAGGGAGGCGAGCAGTACTTC. It translates to CASSPSPQGGEQYF.